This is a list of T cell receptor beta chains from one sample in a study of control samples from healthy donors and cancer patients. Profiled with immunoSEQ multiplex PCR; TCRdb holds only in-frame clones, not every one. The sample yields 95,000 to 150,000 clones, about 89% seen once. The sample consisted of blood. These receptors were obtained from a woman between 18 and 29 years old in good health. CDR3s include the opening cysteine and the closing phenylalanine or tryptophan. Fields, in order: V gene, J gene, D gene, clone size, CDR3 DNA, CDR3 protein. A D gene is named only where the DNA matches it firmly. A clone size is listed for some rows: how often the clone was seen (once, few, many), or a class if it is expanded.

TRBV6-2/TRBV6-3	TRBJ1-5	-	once	TGTGCCAGCAGTCACTACCGCCTAGGTCCGATTAATCAGCCCCAGCATTTT	CASSHYRLGPINQPQHF
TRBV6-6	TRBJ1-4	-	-	TGTGCCAGCAGTCCCCCAGGGGCAGCTAATGAAAAACTGTTTTTT	CASSPPGAANEKLFF
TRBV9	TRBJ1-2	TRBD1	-	TGTGCCAGCAGCGTAGCAACCGGGACAGGGGGCAGTGGCTACACCTTC	CASSVATGTGGSGYTF
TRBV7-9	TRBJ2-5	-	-	TGTGCCAGCAGCCCCCTAGCCAGCAAAGAGACCCAGTACTTC	CASSPLASKETQYF
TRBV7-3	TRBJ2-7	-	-	TGTGCCAGCAGCTTAACGGCGGGCCGGGATTACGAGCAGTACTTC	CASSLTAGRDYEQYF
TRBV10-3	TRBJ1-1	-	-	TGTGCCATCAGTGAACGCGGGGGAAGGGGGAATGAAGCTTTCTTT	CAISERGGRGNEAFF
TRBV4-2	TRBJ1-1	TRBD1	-	TGTGCCAGCAGCCTGCAGACAGGGACTGAAGCTTTCTTT	CASSLQTGTEAFF
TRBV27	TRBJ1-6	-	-	TGTGCCAGTGAGGGTTACAAAATCAGAAGCCGTTCACCCCTCCACTTT	CASEGYKIRSRSPLHF
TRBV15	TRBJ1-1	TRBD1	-	TGTGCCACCAGCCCTGGACAGGTTAGGAACACTGAAGCTTTCTTT	CATSPGQVRNTEAFF
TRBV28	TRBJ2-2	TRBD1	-	TGTGCCAGCAGTTTACCTCTATGGACAGGGGGCGAAGGCACCGGGGAGCTGTTTTTT	CASSLPLWTGGEGTGELFF
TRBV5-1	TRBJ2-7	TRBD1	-	TGCGCCAGCAGCGCAACCAATGGACAGGGGGCCTACGAGCAGTACTTC	CASSATNGQGAYEQYF
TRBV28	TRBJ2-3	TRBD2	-	TGTGCCAGCAGCTTAAGCGGGAGCGTAGATACGCAGTATTTT	CASSLSGSVDTQYF
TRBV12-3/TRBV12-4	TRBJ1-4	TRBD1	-	TGTGCCAGCAGTCCCGACAGGGTAGAAAAACTGTTTTTT	CASSPDRVEKLFF
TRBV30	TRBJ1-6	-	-	TGTGCCTGGGGGTATAGATCGGACAGATTAAATTCACCCCTCCACTTT	CAWGYRSDRLNSPLHF
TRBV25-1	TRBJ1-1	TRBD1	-	TGTGCCAGCAGTGAATTTGGCACAGGGGGTTTGATCACTGAAGCTTTCTTT	CASSEFGTGGLITEAFF
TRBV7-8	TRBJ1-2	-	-	TGTGCCAGCAGCCCAAGACTGGATGGCTACACCTTC	CASSPRLDGYTF
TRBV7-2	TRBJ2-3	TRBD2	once	TGTGCCAGCAGCTTAGCCTCTAGCGGGAGTACAGATACGCAGTATTTT	CASSLASSGSTDTQYF
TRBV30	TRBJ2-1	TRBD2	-	TGTGCCTGGGAGCGGGGCTGGGGGACTAGCTCACGTAATGAGCAGTTCTTC	CAWERGWGTSSRNEQFF
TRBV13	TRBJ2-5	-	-	TGTGCCAGCAGCTTTGGTTTGAGAAATAGACAGTACTTC	CASSFGLRNRQYF
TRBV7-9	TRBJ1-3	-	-	TGTGCCAGCAGCTCCCGGATCTCTGGAAACACCATATATTTT	CASSSRISGNTIYF
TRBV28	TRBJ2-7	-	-	TGTGCCAGCAGACGTCCGGGGACCTACGAGCAGTACTTC	CASRRPGTYEQYF
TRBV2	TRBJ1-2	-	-	TGTGCCAGCAGTTTTAGACAGGATCATGGCTACACCTTC	CASSFRQDHGYTF
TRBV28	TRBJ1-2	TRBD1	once	TGTGCCAGCAGCCTTGACAGGGGCGGCTACACCTTC	CASSLDRGGYTF
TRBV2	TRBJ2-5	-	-	TGTGCCAGCAGTGATGGGGTTTCGGAGACCCAGTACTTC	CASSDGVSETQYF
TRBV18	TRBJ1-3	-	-	TGTGCCAGCTCACCAGCGGGGGAGACGAGGGCCACCATATATTTT	CASSPAGETRATIYF
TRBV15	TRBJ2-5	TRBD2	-	TGTGCCACCAGCAGAGCTAGGGCGGGAGGGGCGAGACAAGAGACCCAGTACTTC	CATSRARAGGARQETQYF
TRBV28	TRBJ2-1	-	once	TGTGCCAGCAGGCGTGACAGTGCTGAGCAGTTCTTC	CASRRDSAEQFF
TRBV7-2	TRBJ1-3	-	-	TGTGCCAGCAGCTTAGAAACAGGGCTCCACGGAAACACCATATATTTT	CASSLETGLHGNTIYF
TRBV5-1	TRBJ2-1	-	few	TGCGCCAGCAGCTTGCTAGAATCCTACAATGAGCAGTTCTTC	CASSLLESYNEQFF
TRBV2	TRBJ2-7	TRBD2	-	TGTGCCAGCCAGCGGGAACACTCGCGGGAGCAGTACTTC	CASQREHSREQYF
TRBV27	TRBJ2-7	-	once	TGTGCCAGAGATCAGGGGACCCTTGCCCACGAGCAGTACTTC	CARDQGTLAHEQYF
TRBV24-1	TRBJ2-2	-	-	TGTGCCACCAGTACGAACCTCGCCACCGGGGAGCTGTTTTTT	CATSTNLATGELFF
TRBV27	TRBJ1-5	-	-	TGTGCCAGCAGCTTAGGGAGCAATCAGCCCCAGCATTTT	CASSLGSNQPQHF
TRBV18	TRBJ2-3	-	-	TGTGCCAGCTTAGGTAGGATTCCAGATACGCAGTATTTT	CASLGRIPDTQYF
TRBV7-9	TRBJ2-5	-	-	TGTGCCAGCAGCTCCTGGGACACCCCATTACAAGAGACCCAGTACTTC	CASSSWDTPLQETQYF
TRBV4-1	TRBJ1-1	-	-	TGCGCCAGCAGCCCTGAAGCTTTCTTT	CASSPEAFF
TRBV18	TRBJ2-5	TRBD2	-	TGTGCCAGCTCACCGGATAGCGGGAGAGCCGGAGAGACCCAGTACTTC	CASSPDSGRAGETQYF
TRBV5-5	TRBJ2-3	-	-	TGTGCCAGCAGCCCCTTACCGGGACGTAGCACAGATACGCAGTATTTT	CASSPLPGRSTDTQYF
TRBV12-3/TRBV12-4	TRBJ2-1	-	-	TGTGCCAGCAGCCTCAGGGGTGAGCAGTTCTTC	CASSLRGEQFF
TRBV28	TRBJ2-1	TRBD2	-	TGTGCCAGCAGAGTTGCCGGGACTAGCGCCTCGGGTGAGCAGTTCTTC	CASRVAGTSASGEQFF
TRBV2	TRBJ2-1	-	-	TGTGCCAGCAGCGGGGGCCGCTCCTACAATGAGCAGTTCTTC	CASSGGRSYNEQFF
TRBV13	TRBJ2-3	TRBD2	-	TGTGCCAGCAGCTTCGAAGCGGGAGGGCCGGATACGCAGTATTTT	CASSFEAGGPDTQYF
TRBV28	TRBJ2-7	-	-	TGTGCCAGCAGCCGAAGACAGGCCGTCTACGAGCAGTACTTC	CASSRRQAVYEQYF
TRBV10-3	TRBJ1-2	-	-	TGTGCCATCAGGGACGGAACTAACTATGGCTACACCTTC	CAIRDGTNYGYTF
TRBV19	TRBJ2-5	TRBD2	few	TGTGCCAGTAGTGAGGGGACTAGCGGGAGGCAGACCCAGTACTTC	CASSEGTSGRQTQYF
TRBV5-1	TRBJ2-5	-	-	TGCGCCAGCAGCTTGACAGGACCGTTACAAGAGACCCAGTACTTC	CASSLTGPLQETQYF
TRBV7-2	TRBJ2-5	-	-	TGTGCCAGCAGCCTATCTGGTTGGGCATCGCACCAAGAGACCCAGTACTTC	CASSLSGWASHQETQYF
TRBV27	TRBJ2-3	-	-	TGTGCCAGCAGTTTTGGTGGGGTGGTAGATACGCAGTATTTT	CASSFGGVVDTQYF
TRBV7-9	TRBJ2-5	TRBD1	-	TGTGCCAGCAGCTGGACAGGGGCGGGGGAGACCCAGTACTTC	CASSWTGAGETQYF
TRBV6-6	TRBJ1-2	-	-	TGTGCCAGCAGTCGCACGAACAGGGATGGCTATGGCTACACCTTC	CASSRTNRDGYGYTF
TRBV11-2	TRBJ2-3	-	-	TGTGCCAGCAGCTTAGGTTCTGGGATGCCAACCACAGATACGCAGTATTTT	CASSLGSGMPTTDTQYF
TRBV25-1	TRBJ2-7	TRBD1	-	TGTGCCAGTGGGGGACAGGGGGTATTTGAGCAGTACTTC	CASGGQGVFEQYF
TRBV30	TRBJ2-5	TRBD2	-	TGTGCCTGGCAGGCGGGAGGGGGTGTAGAGACCCAGTACTTC	CAWQAGGGVETQYF
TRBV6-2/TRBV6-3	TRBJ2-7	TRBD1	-	TGTGCCAGCAGTTACCCCCCCGAAACAGGGGGCGGGTACGAGCAGTACTTC	CASSYPPETGGGYEQYF